This T cell receptor beta chain was identified during a study of cytomegalovirus exposure and HLA in healthy donors. Among the donors, all were healthy bone marrow donors. This clone was detected once. Antigen: not known. Primers for the PCR totalled 60 Vbeta and 13 Jbeta. Under the authors' procedure: Later work found about 80 million unique TCR beta chains, with roughly 11 million shared. Measured with immunoSEQ multiplex PCR; TCRdb has only the in-frame clones, and not every one. V and J calls and clone size are given by that table; D and trimming were obtained from the DNA. The sample has roughly 120,000 clones, around 86% seen once. Whole-study findings and limits: The classifier reportedly diagnosed cytomegalovirus status with high sensitivity and specificity. Overall, roughly 170 TCR beta chains were annotated as cytomegalovirus-associated.

This CDR3 has 12 amino acids. The germline gives CDR1 MDHEN, CDR2 SYDVKM. Trimming took off 4 bases at V and 6 bases at J, with 10 bases between the two ends. Sample: PBMCs. The receptor was derived from a woman aged 25 to 39 in good health and CMV-seronegative. The rearrangement uses TRBV28 and TRBJ2-7; maybe TRBD1 (5 bases). CDR3 DNA: TGTGCCAGCAGTTATGACAGATCCGAGCAGTACTTC. It codes for CASSYDRSEQYF.